This is a list of T cell receptor beta chains from one sample in a study of blood T cell repertoires in COVID-19. Sequencing used immunoSEQ multiplex PCR; TCRdb keeps in-frame clones, though not all of them. The repertoire holds around 130,000 clones, with 84% as singletons. Source material: peripheral blood. These receptors all stem from a human donor in a cohort sampled during active COVID-19. CDR3s include the opening cysteine and the closing phenylalanine or tryptophan. D genes are given only for firm matches. Not every row has a clone size; where given, it reads once, few, many or a size class.

size: NA; length: 13; D: TRBD2; J: TRBJ2-2; V: TRBV10-2; DNA: TGCGCCAGCATGACTAGCTACACCGGGGAGCTGTTTTTT; CDR3: CASMTSYTGELFF
size: NA; length: 13; D: NA; J: TRBJ1-1; V: TRBV30; DNA: TGTGCCTGGAGTTCCCAGGGCCCCACTGAAGCTTTCTTT; CDR3: CAWSSQGPTEAFF
size: NA; length: 15; D: TRBD1; J: TRBJ1-4; V: TRBV19; DNA: TGTGCCAGTAGTCCCGTACAGGGGGCGAGGGAAAAACTGTTTTTT; CDR3: CASSPVQGAREKLFF
size: NA; length: 15; D: TRBD2; J: TRBJ2-5; V: TRBV15; DNA: TGTGCCACCAGCAGATCTGGACTAGTCGGTGAGACCCAGTACTTC; CDR3: CATSRSGLVGETQYF
size: NA; length: 15; D: NA; J: TRBJ1-5; V: TRBV4-1; DNA: TGCGCCAGCAGCCAAGTACTAACAGGGAACCAGCCCCAGCATTTT; CDR3: CASSQVLTGNQPQHF
size: NA; length: 14; D: NA; J: TRBJ2-3; V: TRBV5-6; DNA: TGTGCCAGCAGCTTGTCAGGGGTGCCAGATACGCAGTATTTT; CDR3: CASSLSGVPDTQYF
size: once; length: 13; D: NA; J: TRBJ2-1; V: TRBV7-2; DNA: TGTGCCAGCAGCTTATTCCGTAACAATGAGCAGTTCTTC; CDR3: CASSLFRNNEQFF
size: NA; length: 14; D: NA; J: TRBJ2-5; V: TRBV20-1; DNA: TGCAGTGCTAGTTACTCCAGGGGCCAAGAGACCCAGTACTTC; CDR3: CSASYSRGQETQYF
size: NA; length: 15; D: NA; J: TRBJ2-3; V: TRBV25-1; DNA: TGTGCCAGCAGTGATCCCCAAATGCCGGCAGATACGCAGTATTTT; CDR3: CASSDPQMPADTQYF
size: once; length: 19; D: TRBD1; J: TRBJ2-1; V: TRBV4-1; DNA: TGCGCCAGCAGCCCCCAACGACCTACAGGGGGAGGCTCCTACAATGAGCAGTTCTTC; CDR3: CASSPQRPTGGGSYNEQFF
size: NA; length: 13; D: NA; J: TRBJ1-5; V: TRBV12-3/TRBV12-4; DNA: TGTGCCAGCAGTTGGTCCGGCAGGCAGCCCCAGCATTTT; CDR3: CASSWSGRQPQHF
size: once; length: 16; D: NA; J: TRBJ2-7; V: TRBV5-1; DNA: TGCGCCAGCAGCTTGGTCGGCGGGACTGCGACATACGAGCAGTACTTC; CDR3: CASSLVGGTATYEQYF
size: NA; length: 17; D: NA; J: TRBJ1-4; V: TRBV18; DNA: TGTGCCAGCTCACCAACGGCCCAGGATGCAACTAATGAAAAACTGTTTTTT; CDR3: CASSPTAQDATNEKLFF
size: NA; length: 15; D: TRBD1; J: TRBJ1-4; V: TRBV25-1; DNA: TGTGCCAGCAGTGAATGGCAGGGGGCAAATGAAAAACTGTTTTTT; CDR3: CASSEWQGANEKLFF
size: NA; length: 16; D: NA; J: TRBJ2-1; V: TRBV15; DNA: TGTGCCACCAGCAGATTCGAGGGCTACCCAAATAATGAGCAGTTCTTC; CDR3: CATSRFEGYPNNEQFF
size: NA; length: 16; D: NA; J: TRBJ1-6; V: TRBV6-5; DNA: TGTGCCAGCAGTTACTCGAATGCGGGACCTAATTCACCCCTCCACTTT; CDR3: CASSYSNAGPNSPLHF
size: NA; length: 19; D: TRBD2; J: TRBJ2-7; V: TRBV18; DNA: TGTGCCAGCTCCCGGCGATCACTAGCGCCCCAAAGGAGGTCCTACGAGCAGTACTTC; CDR3: CASSRRSLAPQRRSYEQYF
size: NA; length: 14; D: TRBD1; J: TRBJ2-1; V: TRBV6-5; DNA: TGTGCCAGCAGTCGGACAGGGGGCCGGTATGAGCAGTTCTTC; CDR3: CASSRTGGRYEQFF
size: few; length: 16; D: TRBD2; J: TRBJ2-1; V: TRBV6-2/TRBV6-3; DNA: TGTGCCAGCAGCTCCGGGACTAGCGGAATCTACATTGAGCAGTTCTTC; CDR3: CASSSGTSGIYIEQFF
size: few; length: 17; D: TRBD1; J: TRBJ1-4; V: TRBV4-1; DNA: TGCGCCAGCAGCCAAGGCGACAGGGAGAATGGTAATGAAAAACTGTTTTTT; CDR3: CASSQGDRENGNEKLFF
size: NA; length: 15; D: NA; J: TRBJ2-5; V: TRBV29-1; DNA: TGCAGCGTTGAAGGGGGCCACCCTTGGGAAGAGACCCAGTACTTC; CDR3: CSVEGGHPWEETQYF
size: NA; length: 14; D: NA; J: TRBJ1-1; V: TRBV7-3; DNA: TGTGCCAGCAGCGCCCCGGGGGTAGGCACTGAAGCTTTCTTT; CDR3: CASSAPGVGTEAFF
size: NA; length: 14; D: NA; J: TRBJ2-7; V: TRBV18; DNA: TGTGCCAGCTCACTTCAGGGGTGGAGCTACGAGCAGTACTTC; CDR3: CASSLQGWSYEQYF
size: NA; length: 16; D: TRBD1; J: TRBJ1-4; V: TRBV25-1; DNA: TGTGCCAGCTCTAGGGGATCGGGACAGGCTAATGAAAAACTGTTTTTT; CDR3: CASSRGSGQANEKLFF
size: NA; length: 11; D: NA; J: TRBJ1-2; V: TRBV5-4; DNA: TGTGCCAGCACGGAGGGGCTTGGCTACACCTTC; CDR3: CASTEGLGYTF
size: once; length: 14; D: TRBD1; J: TRBJ2-3; V: TRBV19; DNA: TGTGCCAGTAGTCCTGACAGGGGGACAGATACGCAGTATTTT; CDR3: CASSPDRGTDTQYF
size: NA; length: 15; D: TRBD2; J: TRBJ2-3; V: TRBV25-1; DNA: TGTGCCAGCAGCCCAGGGACTAGCGGGGCAGATACGCAGTATTTT; CDR3: CASSPGTSGADTQYF
size: NA; length: 16; D: NA; J: TRBJ1-3; V: TRBV4-2; DNA: TGTGCCAGCAGCCAAGAACGGGTAATTTCTGGAAACACCATATATTTT; CDR3: CASSQERVISGNTIYF
size: NA; length: 16; D: TRBD1; J: TRBJ2-5; V: TRBV6-4; DNA: TGTGCCAGCGGGACAGGGGGCAGGGGGAGCGGGTACGAGCAGCACTTC; CDR3: CASGTGGRGSGYEQHF
size: NA; length: 13; D: TRBD1; J: TRBJ2-7; V: TRBV2; DNA: TGTGCCAGCAGTGCTGACAGGGTATACGAGCAGTACTTC; CDR3: CASSADRVYEQYF
size: NA; length: 13; D: NA; J: TRBJ2-1; V: TRBV24-1; DNA: TGTGCCACCAGTGATTTGTCTAGCAATGAGCAGTTCTTC; CDR3: CATSDLSSNEQFF
size: NA; length: 16; D: NA; J: TRBJ1-1; V: TRBV30; DNA: TGTGCCTGGAGTGTCCACCGCCCCTTAGCGAACACTGAAGCTTTCTTT; CDR3: CAWSVHRPLANTEAFF
size: NA; length: 13; D: NA; J: TRBJ2-3; V: TRBV11-2; DNA: TGTGCCAGCAGCTTAGCGCCAGGGAGGTCGCAGTATTTT; CDR3: CASSLAPGRSQYF
size: NA; length: 15; D: NA; J: TRBJ1-3; V: TRBV7-2; DNA: TGTGCCAGCAGCCCCCCTAACTACTCTGGAAACACCATATATTTT; CDR3: CASSPPNYSGNTIYF
size: NA; length: 16; D: TRBD1; J: TRBJ1-1; V: TRBV5-1; DNA: TGCGCCAGCAGCTTTTATTCCGGGACAGGGGGCTTTGAAGCTTTCTTT; CDR3: CASSFYSGTGGFEAFF
size: NA; length: 13; D: TRBD2; J: TRBJ2-7; V: TRBV19; DNA: TGTGCCAGTATTGCGGGGGGGATCTACGAGCAGTACTTC; CDR3: CASIAGGIYEQYF
size: NA; length: 15; D: TRBD2; J: TRBJ2-2; V: TRBV19; DNA: TGTGCCAGTAGTATCGAGCGGGGCTACACCGGGGAGCTGTTTTTT; CDR3: CASSIERGYTGELFF
size: NA; length: 16; D: TRBD2; J: TRBJ2-3; V: TRBV2; DNA: TGTGCCAGCATACTCCTCAGGGAGGGAGGCACAGATACGCAGTATTTT; CDR3: CASILLREGGTDTQYF
size: NA; length: 15; D: TRBD2; J: TRBJ2-5; V: TRBV6-1; DNA: TGTGCCAGCAGTGACCCGGGGGGGTCCCAAGAGACCCAGTACTTC; CDR3: CASSDPGGSQETQYF
size: NA; length: 13; D: NA; J: TRBJ2-7; V: TRBV6-5; DNA: TGTGCCAGCTCCGGCGGGCTAGCCCACGAGCAGTACTTC; CDR3: CASSGGLAHEQYF
size: NA; length: 15; D: NA; J: TRBJ2-3; V: TRBV9; DNA: TGTGCCAGCAGCGCCACAGGGCAAAGTGGGGATACGCAGTATTTT; CDR3: CASSATGQSGDTQYF
size: NA; length: 13; D: NA; J: TRBJ1-1; V: TRBV6-5; DNA: TGTGCCAGCACCTTGACAGCGAACACTGAAGCTTTCTTT; CDR3: CASTLTANTEAFF
size: NA; length: 12; D: NA; J: TRBJ2-7; V: TRBV29-1; DNA: TGCAGCGTTGTCGAACAGGTAAACGAGCAGTACTTC; CDR3: CSVVEQVNEQYF
size: NA; length: 14; D: TRBD2; J: TRBJ2-3; V: TRBV10-3; DNA: TGTGCCACCCCGAGCGGGGGGTCCACAGATACGCAGTATTTT; CDR3: CATPSGGSTDTQYF
size: NA; length: 15; D: NA; J: TRBJ1-5; V: TRBV5-5; DNA: TGTGCCAGCAGCCGGGAAATCGGGGGCAATCAGCCCCAGCATTTT; CDR3: CASSREIGGNQPQHF
size: NA; length: 10; D: NA; J: TRBJ2-5; V: TRBV20-1; DNA: TGCAGTGCGTACAAAGAGACCCAGTACTTC; CDR3: CSAYKETQYF
size: once; length: 13; D: TRBD1; J: TRBJ1-1; V: TRBV6-5; DNA: TGTGCCAGCAGTCGTGACAGGGGGCTGGAAGCTTTCTTT; CDR3: CASSRDRGLEAFF
size: NA; length: 16; D: TRBD2; J: TRBJ2-3; V: TRBV5-8; DNA: TGTGCCAGCAGCTTGGGAACTAGCGGGGAGATAGATACGCAGTATTTT; CDR3: CASSLGTSGEIDTQYF
size: once; length: 16; D: NA; J: TRBJ2-1; V: TRBV2; DNA: TGTGCCAGCAGCCGACTCAGCGGTCGCTCCTACAATGAGCAGTTCTTC; CDR3: CASSRLSGRSYNEQFF
size: NA; length: 16; D: NA; J: TRBJ1-2; V: TRBV4-1; DNA: TGCGCCAGCAGCCAGATGCCGGGACACGAGATCTATGGCTACACCTTC; CDR3: CASSQMPGHEIYGYTF
size: few; length: 15; D: NA; J: TRBJ2-3; V: TRBV7-9; DNA: TGTGCCAGCAGCTTAGTCTACGGGGACACAGATACGCAGTATTTT; CDR3: CASSLVYGDTDTQYF
size: NA; length: 16; D: NA; J: TRBJ1-2; V: TRBV27; DNA: TGTGCCAGCAGTTTAGGAAGCGGCAGGGGAAACTATGGCTACACCTTC; CDR3: CASSLGSGRGNYGYTF
size: NA; length: 16; D: NA; J: TRBJ1-3; V: TRBV6-6; DNA: TGTGCCAGCAGGCCTCCCGGGGAGGCCGGCGGAAACACCATATATTTT; CDR3: CASRPPGEAGGNTIYF
size: NA; length: 15; D: NA; J: TRBJ1-5; V: TRBV7-6; DNA: TGTGCCAGCAGCTTAGGAGGGAATAGCAATCAGCCCCAGCATTTT; CDR3: CASSLGGNSNQPQHF